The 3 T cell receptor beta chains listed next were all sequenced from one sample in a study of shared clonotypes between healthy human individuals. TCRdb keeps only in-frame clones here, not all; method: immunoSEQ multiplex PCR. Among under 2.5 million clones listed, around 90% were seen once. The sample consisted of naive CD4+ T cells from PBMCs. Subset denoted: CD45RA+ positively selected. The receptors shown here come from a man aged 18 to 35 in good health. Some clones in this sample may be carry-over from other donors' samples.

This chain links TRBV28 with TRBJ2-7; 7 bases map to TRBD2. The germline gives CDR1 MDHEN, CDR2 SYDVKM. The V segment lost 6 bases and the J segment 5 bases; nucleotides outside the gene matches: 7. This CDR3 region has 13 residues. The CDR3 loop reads CASSHGLADEQYF. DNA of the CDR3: TGTGCCAGCAGCCATGGGCTAGCGGACGAGCAGTACTTC.

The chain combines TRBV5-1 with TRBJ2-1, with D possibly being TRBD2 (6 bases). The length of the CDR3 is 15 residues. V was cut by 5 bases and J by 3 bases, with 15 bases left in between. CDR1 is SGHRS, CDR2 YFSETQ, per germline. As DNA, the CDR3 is TGCGCCAGCAGGGCTTTAGCGGCAGACTACAATGAGCAGTTCTTC. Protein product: CASRALAADYNEQFF.

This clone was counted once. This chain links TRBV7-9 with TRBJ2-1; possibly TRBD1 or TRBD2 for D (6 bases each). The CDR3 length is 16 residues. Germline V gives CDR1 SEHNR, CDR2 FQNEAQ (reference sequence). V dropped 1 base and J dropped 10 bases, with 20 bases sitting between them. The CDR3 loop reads CASSLVRGTGAGEQFF. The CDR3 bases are TGTGCCAGCAGCTTAGTTAGGGGAACGGGGGCAGGGGAGCAGTTCTTC.